This T cell receptor (beta chain) appears in the sequencing data of a study of control samples from healthy donors and cancer patients. Clones were read by immunoSEQ multiplex PCR, and TCRdb kept only the in-frame ones, dropping some. The table lists a few hundred thousand clones, 75% to 95% of them singletons. CDR1 is SQVTM, CDR2 ANQGSEA, per germline. The V end was cut by 6 bases, the J end by 0 bases, with 18 bases between. This CDR3 comprises 16 residues. Sequenced sample: PBMCs. The chain is built from TRBV29-1 and TRBJ2-4, with a weak D call TRBD2 (7 bases). The clonotype was recovered from a man aged 35-49 years with head and neck cancer. CDR3: CSVPGSGGLAKNIQYF. CDR3 DNA sequence: TGCAGCGTCCCCGGATCGGGGGGCCTAGCCAAAAACATTCAGTACTTC.